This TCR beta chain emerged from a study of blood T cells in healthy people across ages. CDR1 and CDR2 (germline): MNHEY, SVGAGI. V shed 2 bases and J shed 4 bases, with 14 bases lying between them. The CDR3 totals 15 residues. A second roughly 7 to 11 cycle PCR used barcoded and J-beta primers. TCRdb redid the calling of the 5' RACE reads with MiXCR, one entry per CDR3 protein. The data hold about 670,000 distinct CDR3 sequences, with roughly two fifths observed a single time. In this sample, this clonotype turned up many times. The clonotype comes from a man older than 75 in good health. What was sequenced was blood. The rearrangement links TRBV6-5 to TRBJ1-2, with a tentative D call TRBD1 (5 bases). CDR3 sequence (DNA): TGTGCCAGCAGTTACGAGGCAGGGAGGGCCTATGGCTACACCTTC. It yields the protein CASSYEAGRAYGYTF.